This TCR beta chain was found in a study of blood T cell repertoires in COVID-19. Study-level information: COVID-19 samples collected from the United States, Italy and Spain covered acute and convalescent phases. T cells, B-cell-depleted T cells, or PBMCs supplied cDNA or gDNA.

Assay: immunoSEQ multiplex PCR; the TCRdb copy retains only in-frame clones and omits some. The table includes about 70,000 clones, over 70% detected once. This CDR3 has 14 amino acids. Trimming left V 1 base short and J 2 bases short, with 7 bases between. Germline CDR1 and CDR2: LGHNA and YSLEER. The sample comprised peripheral blood. The receptor comes from a man aged 50-59 years with active COVID-19. The V call is TRBV4-3, the J call TRBJ2-3; D perhaps matches TRBD1 (5 bases). As DNA, the CDR3 is TGCGCCAGCAGCCAAGGACAGAACACAGATACGCAGTATTTT. Protein product: CASSQGQNTDTQYF.